The T cell receptor (beta chain) described here comes from a study of blood T cell repertoires in COVID-19. As originally analysed: The assay estimated nucleated cells by amplifying reference gene primers. The table came from immunoSEQ multiplex PCR; TCRdb's copy has only in-frame clones and leaves some out. Clone size and the V and J calls come from that table; the DNA yielded D and trimming. The table shows approximately 75,000 clones, with 70% to 85% occurring only once. In this sample, this clone turned up once. Germline V gene data show CDR1 as MGHDK and CDR2 as SYGVNS. Trimming removed 3 bases from V and 7 bases from J, with 7 bases in between. The CDR3 has 12 amino acids.

This receptor was obtained from a woman aged 45-65 years with acute or convalescent COVID-19. Source material: peripheral blood. J is TRBJ2-1 and V is TRBV25-1, with D unclear. This chain's CDR3 is CASSDLMNEQFF. For the CDR3, the DNA is TGTGCCAGCAGTGACTTAATGAATGAGCAGTTCTTC.